This is a list of T cell receptor beta chains from one sample in a study of T cells in tumors and immune-related adverse events. The protocol was immunoSEQ multiplex PCR, while the TCRdb copy is restricted to in-frame clones and leaves out a portion. The data contain fewer than 900 clones, about nine tenths of them seen just once; the ten biggest clones take up around 18%. Sequencing was performed on kidney tissue, taken from a patient treated with anti-PD-1 therapy. All receptors derive from a female donor with metastatic renal cell carcinoma. Both conserved end residues are part of each CDR3. D genes are given only for firm matches. Not all rows give a size; the values are once, few, many and, for expanded clones, a class.

DNA: TGTGCCAGCTCACCACCGGGACGGGGAAATCAGCCCCAGCATTTT; CDR3: CASSPPGRGNQPQHF; size: once; D: NA; V: TRBV18; J: TRBJ1-5
DNA: TGTGCCAGCAGCTTAGCGGGCAGGGCCTCTGGAAACACCATATATTTT; CDR3: CASSLAGRASGNTIYF; size: NA; D: NA; V: TRBV7-8; J: TRBJ1-3
DNA: TGTGCCAGCAGCTTGGGGGTGGGGAGCAATCAGCCCCAGCATTTT; CDR3: CASSLGVGSNQPQHF; size: NA; D: NA; V: TRBV5-5; J: TRBJ1-5
DNA: TGTGCCAGTAGTATCCCGCTACAGGGCGGCTATGGCTACACCTTC; CDR3: CASSIPLQGGYGYTF; size: NA; D: NA; V: TRBV19; J: TRBJ1-2
DNA: TGTGCCAGCAGCTTAGCGCTAACGGGGCTGCTCACTGAAGCTTTCTTT; CDR3: CASSLALTGLLTEAFF; size: NA; D: NA; V: TRBV7-8; J: TRBJ1-1
DNA: TGCGCCAGCAGCTACTCGGGACTAGCGGGGGCTGATACGCAGTATTTT; CDR3: CASSYSGLAGADTQYF; size: NA; D: TRBD2; V: TRBV5-1; J: TRBJ2-3
DNA: TGTGCCAGCAGCACCACCACAGAGGGGGCTCATAATGTACCAGAAAATCACTATGGCTACACCTTC; CDR3: CASSTTTEGAHNVPENHYGYTF; size: once; D: TRBD1; V: TRBV27; J: TRBJ1-2
DNA: TGCGCCAGCAGCTTGTTTTTAGCGGGACAATATCCTAACGAGCAGTACTTC; CDR3: CASSLFLAGQYPNEQYF; size: NA; D: TRBD2; V: TRBV5-1; J: TRBJ2-7
DNA: TGTGCCAGCAGCCAGACCTACGAGCAGTACTTC; CDR3: CASSQTYEQYF; size: NA; D: NA; V: TRBV14; J: TRBJ2-7
DNA: TGTGCCAGCAGCTTCGGACAGGTCATGTATTTT; CDR3: CASSFGQVMYF; size: NA; D: TRBD1; V: TRBV7-2; J: TRBJ2-3
DNA: TGTGCCAGCAGTGTTGGGAATTTCAATGAGCAGTTCTTC; CDR3: CASSVGNFNEQFF; size: NA; D: NA; V: TRBV25-1; J: TRBJ2-1
DNA: TGTGCCTGGAGTGGAGGATCTAGCAATCAGCCCCAGCATTTT; CDR3: CAWSGGSSNQPQHF; size: NA; D: NA; V: TRBV30; J: TRBJ1-5
DNA: TGTGCCAGCAGCCCCGGGGGTGGACTGAGAGATACGCAGTATTTT; CDR3: CASSPGGGLRDTQYF; size: NA; D: NA; V: TRBV7-6; J: TRBJ2-3
DNA: TGTGCCAGCAGCGTCCAGACAGGGGCCAGATCTGGGGCCAACGTCCTGACTTTC; CDR3: CASSVQTGARSGANVLTF; size: NA; D: TRBD1; V: TRBV9; J: TRBJ2-6
DNA: TGTGCCAGCAGCTTGGAGGTTGTAGATACGCAGTATTTT; CDR3: CASSLEVVDTQYF; size: NA; D: NA; V: TRBV5-4; J: TRBJ2-3
DNA: TGTGCCAGTAGTTCACTTCGGACAGGGGAAGAGACCCAGTACTTC; CDR3: CASSSLRTGEETQYF; size: NA; D: TRBD1; V: TRBV19; J: TRBJ2-5
DNA: TGTGCCAGCAGCTTGACCCTATACAATGAGCAGTTCTTC; CDR3: CASSLTLYNEQFF; size: NA; D: NA; V: TRBV5-6; J: TRBJ2-1
DNA: TGTGCCAGTTCCTTGGACAGAAATTCACCCCTCCACTTT; CDR3: CASSLDRNSPLHF; size: few; D: NA; V: TRBV19; J: TRBJ1-6
DNA: TGTGCCAGCAGAGAAGAATTCCAATCCTACAATGAGCAGTTCTTC; CDR3: CASREEFQSYNEQFF; size: NA; D: NA; V: TRBV5-4; J: TRBJ2-1
DNA: TGTGCCAGCAATGTCGGGACAGGGAATGAAAAACTGTTTTTT; CDR3: CASNVGTGNEKLFF; size: once; D: TRBD1; V: TRBV6-6; J: TRBJ1-4
DNA: TGTGCCAGCAGCAGCCGCAGGGGATCTTATAATTCACCCCTCCACTTT; CDR3: CASSSRRGSYNSPLHF; size: NA; D: NA; V: TRBV27; J: TRBJ1-6
DNA: TGTGCCAGCTCGAGTGACAGGGATCAGCCCCAGCATTTT; CDR3: CASSSDRDQPQHF; size: NA; D: TRBD1; V: TRBV18; J: TRBJ1-5
DNA: TGTGCCTGGAGACACAGGGGGCCCCGCTACGAGCAGTACTTC; CDR3: CAWRHRGPRYEQYF; size: NA; D: TRBD1; V: TRBV30; J: TRBJ2-7
DNA: TGTGCCAGCTCACCACTACAGGAATCACCCCTCCACTTT; CDR3: CASSPLQESPLHF; size: NA; D: NA; V: TRBV18; J: TRBJ1-6
DNA: TGTGCCAGCAGCTCAAGGACAGGGGGAGCTGGAAACACCATATATTTT; CDR3: CASSSRTGGAGNTIYF; size: NA; D: TRBD1; V: TRBV7-9; J: TRBJ1-3
DNA: TGCGCCAGCAGTCAAGGCGGCGGGAGCTCCTACGAGCAGTACTTC; CDR3: CASSQGGGSSYEQYF; size: once; D: TRBD2; V: TRBV10-1; J: TRBJ2-7
DNA: TGTGCCAGCAGCCAGTCCCGGGACACCATATATTTT; CDR3: CASSQSRDTIYF; size: NA; D: NA; V: TRBV7-9; J: TRBJ1-3
DNA: TGTGCCAGCAGACAGACGGGGGCCGGGGAGCTGTTTTTT; CDR3: CASRQTGAGELFF; size: NA; D: NA; V: TRBV11-2; J: TRBJ2-2
DNA: TGTGCCAGCAGCTTAGCCTCGGACAGGCTAGGGGGAAACACCATATATTTT; CDR3: CASSLASDRLGGNTIYF; size: NA; D: TRBD1; V: TRBV11-2; J: TRBJ1-3
DNA: TGTGCCACCAGCAGAGGGGTGGGGCAGTTGGCAGATACGCAGTATTTT; CDR3: CATSRGVGQLADTQYF; size: NA; D: NA; V: TRBV15; J: TRBJ2-3
DNA: TGTGCCAGCAGTGAATTTGACAGTCTGCCCGGGGAGCTGTTTTTT; CDR3: CASSEFDSLPGELFF; size: NA; D: NA; V: TRBV6-1; J: TRBJ2-2
DNA: TGTGCCAGTAGTCAAGGGAGTACTCAAGAGACCCAGTACTTC; CDR3: CASSQGSTQETQYF; size: NA; D: NA; V: TRBV19; J: TRBJ2-5
DNA: TGTGCCAGCACCTCTTATGGACGGGGCACAGATACGCAGTATTTT; CDR3: CASTSYGRGTDTQYF; size: NA; D: NA; V: TRBV7-8; J: TRBJ2-3
DNA: TGTGCCAGCAGCATAGGGACAGGGAAAACTGAAGCTTTCTTT; CDR3: CASSIGTGKTEAFF; size: NA; D: TRBD1; V: TRBV5-6; J: TRBJ1-1
DNA: TGTGCCAGCAGTGTTAGCAGGGAGGCTTTCTTT; CDR3: CASSVSREAFF; size: NA; D: NA; V: TRBV25-1; J: TRBJ1-1
DNA: TGTGCCAGCAGCCAAGCGGCCGGGACAACGTACGAGCAGTACTTC; CDR3: CASSQAAGTTYEQYF; size: NA; D: NA; V: TRBV4-2; J: TRBJ2-7
DNA: TGTGCCAGCAGTCGCGGGACGACGGGTGAAAAACTGTTTTTT; CDR3: CASSRGTTGEKLFF; size: NA; D: NA; V: TRBV6-6; J: TRBJ1-4
DNA: TGTGCCAGCAGCACCCCGGGACAGGGATCGTCCGGGGAGCTGTTTTTT; CDR3: CASSTPGQGSSGELFF; size: NA; D: TRBD1; V: TRBV28; J: TRBJ2-2
DNA: TGTGCCAGCTCACCACCGGGGACGGCATACAATGAGCAGTTCTTC; CDR3: CASSPPGTAYNEQFF; size: NA; D: NA; V: TRBV18; J: TRBJ2-1
DNA: TGTGCCAGCAGACCCCCGATAGGGGAACGTTCACCCCTCCACTTT; CDR3: CASRPPIGERSPLHF; size: NA; D: NA; V: TRBV6-5; J: TRBJ1-6
DNA: TGTGCCAGCAGCACCGGGGGGTGGCAAGAGACCCAGTACTTC; CDR3: CASSTGGWQETQYF; size: NA; D: TRBD2; V: TRBV7-8; J: TRBJ2-5